Shown below are 14 T cell receptor beta chains from a single sample sequenced in a study of cytomegalovirus exposure and HLA in healthy donors. Here immunoSEQ multiplex PCR was the method, and the copy in TCRdb shows in-frame clones only, minus some. The table has roughly 120,000 clones, roughly 93% seen once; the top ten hold around 1.3%. Sequenced sample: PBMCs. The receptors come from a young woman in good health and CMV-seronegative.

The V call is TRBV7-2, the J call TRBJ2-3, with D perhaps TRBD2 (5 bases). Per the germline V gene, CDR1 is SGHTA and CDR2 is FQGNSA. This CDR3 region has 13 residues. The V end was cut by 4 bases, the J end by 3 bases, with 8 bases between. The CDR3 is CASSSVATDTQYF. In nucleotides, the CDR3 is TGTGCCAGCAGCTCGGTAGCGACAGATACGCAGTATTTT.

The chain carries TRBV7-9 and TRBJ1-1; no firm D call. This CDR3 is built from 13 residues. The germline V and J ends were trimmed by 7 bases and 6 bases, with 15 bases remaining between them. Germline CDR1 reads SEHNR; CDR2 reads FQNEAQ (reference sequence). In DNA, the CDR3 is TGTGCCAGCACAACACCCGAGAGGGCTGAAGCTTTCTTT. It codes for CASTTPERAEAFF.

The chain joins TRBV7-2 to TRBJ1-5; D may be TRBD1 (5 bases). This CDR3 region has 14 residues. Germline V gene lookup returns CDR1 SGHTA and CDR2 FQGNSA. Trimming shortened V by 7 bases and J by 2 bases, and 12 bases separated the two germline ends. This CDR3 reads CASTSGQGNQPQHF. CDR3 bases: TGTGCCAGCACCTCAGGGCAGGGCAATCAGCCCCAGCATTTT.

The chain is built from TRBV5-1 and TRBJ2-1, with 11 bases lining up with TRBD2. CDR3 length: 14 residues. Germline V gene lookup returns CDR1 SGHRS and CDR2 YFSETQ. The V gene end was trimmed by 5 bases and the J gene end by 5 bases; junction bases not matched to a gene: 3. The CDR3 nucleotides are TGCGCCAGCAGTCTGACTAGCGGGAACAATGAGCAGTTCTTC. It specifies CASSLTSGNNEQFF. Using reference TRBV5-1 and TRBJ2-1 for the parts outside the CDR3, the full variable domain is KAGVTQTPRYLIKTRGQQVTLSCSPISGHRSVSWYQQTPGQGLQFLFEYFSETQRNKGNFPGRFSGRQFSNSRSEMNVSTLELGDSALYLCASSLTSGNNEQFFGPGTRLTVL.

The chain recombines TRBV11-2 with TRBJ2-3, with unresolved D. This CDR3 has 13 amino acids. V was pared by 1 base and J by 3 bases, with 5 bases between. Per the germline V gene, CDR1 is SGHAT and CDR2 is FQNNGV. The chain's CDR3 is CASSLAGTDTQYF. DNA of the CDR3: TGTGCCAGCAGCTTAGCCGGGACAGATACGCAGTATTTT.

The V gene is TRBV28, the J gene TRBJ2-1; 7 bases agree with TRBD2. The length of the CDR3 is 15 residues. J gave up 1 base and V 5 bases, and 5 bases lay outside the gene matches. Germline V gene lookup returns CDR1 MDHEN and CDR2 SYDVKM. The CDR3 sequence: CASSVGLGSYNEQFF. The DNA of the CDR3 is TGTGCCAGCAGTGTAGGACTAGGGTCCTACAATGAGCAGTTCTTC.

The chain has TRBV2 and TRBJ2-6; 8 bases line up with TRBD1. CDR1 and CDR2 from the germline V gene are SNHLY and FYNNEI. V shed 5 bases and J 4 bases; nucleotides not matched to a gene: 4. This CDR3 comprises 15 residues. The chain's CDR3 is CASSKDRAGANVLTF. The CDR3 DNA reads TGTGCCAGCAGTAAGGACAGGGCCGGGGCCAACGTCCTGACTTTC.

The CDR3, as DNA: TGTGCCAGCTACTCCCCTGTCGACCAAGAGACCCAGTACTTC. Translating it yields CASYSPVDQETQYF. V is TRBV7-9 and J is TRBJ2-5; D call uncertain. The ends were cut back, 8 bases at V and 0 bases at J, with 13 bases in the middle. CDR3 length: 14 amino acids. Germline V gene data show CDR1 as SEHNR and CDR2 as FQNEAQ (reference sequence).

V and J are TRBV30 and TRBJ1-1, with no clear D. The germline V gene encodes CDR1 GTSNPN and CDR2 SVGIG (reference sequence). This CDR3 has 11 amino acids. Trimming took off 5 bases at V and 5 bases at J, with 9 bases between the two ends. Here the CDR3 reads CAWAVETEAFF. DNA for the CDR3: TGTGCCTGGGCGGTTGAGACTGAAGCTTTCTTT. The full variable domain, in which reference TRBV30 and TRBJ1-1 provide the parts outside the CDR3, is SQTIHQWPATLVQPVGSPLSLECTVEGTSNPNLYWYRQAAGRGLQLLFYSVGIGQISSEVPQNLSASRPQDRQFILSSKKLLLSDSGFYLCAWAVETEAFFGQGTRLTVV.

This clone was seen more than once but under ten times. The chain employs TRBV4-2 and TRBJ2-3; D perhaps matches TRBD2 (6 bases). CDR1 and CDR2 (germline): LGHNA, YNFKEQ. The CDR3 has 16 amino acids. Trimming removed 0 bases at V and 1 base at J, with 11 bases between. In DNA form, the CDR3 reads TGTGCCAGCAGCCAAGATTTCGGGGGAGGCACAGATACGCAGTATTTT. Amino acid sequence: CASSQDFGGGTDTQYF.

The rearrangement links TRBV2 to TRBJ2-1; the match to TRBD2 covers 7 bases. The length of the CDR3 is 15 residues. After removal of 1 base from V and 6 bases from J, the junction contained 6 bases not matched to a gene. CDR1 and CDR2 from the germline V gene are SNHLY and FYNNEI. The CDR3 loop reads CASSEGASGFNEQFF. The CDR3 DNA is TGTGCCAGCAGTGAAGGCGCTAGCGGTTTCAATGAGCAGTTCTTC.

The chain carries TRBV7-2 and TRBJ2-2, with 7 bases that match TRBD2. J gave up 7 bases and V 2 bases, and 10 bases lay outside the gene matches. The CDR3 is made up of 16 amino acids. The germline gives CDR1 SGHTA, CDR2 FQGNSA. The CDR3 protein is CASSLSAAASGGELFF. Here the CDR3 DNA reads TGTGCCAGCAGCTTATCGGCCGCGGCTAGCGGCGGGGAGCTGTTTTTT.

V gene TRBV11-2 combines with J gene TRBJ2-5; D is perhaps TRBD2 (7 bases). The germline V gene encodes CDR1 SGHAT and CDR2 FQNNGV. Trimming removed 1 base from V and 3 bases from J, with 24 bases in between. This CDR3 has 19 amino acids. The CDR3 here is CASSLVTGVRGEGKETQYF. In DNA form, the CDR3 reads TGTGCCAGCAGCTTAGTCACGGGGGTTAGGGGGGAGGGAAAAGAGACCCAGTACTTC.

V gene TRBV5-6 combines with J gene TRBJ2-6; unclear D gene. Trimming stripped 9 bases from V and 1 base from J, with 8 bases between. CDR1 is SGHDT and CDR2 is YYEEEE in the germline V gene. This CDR3 contains 13 residues. The CDR3 nucleotides read TGTGCCACGTGGAGATCTGGGGCCAACGTCCTGACTTTC. Translated: CATWRSGANVLTF.